This T cell receptor (beta chain) appears in the sequencing data of a study of blood T cell repertoires in COVID-19. Per germline, CDR1 GTSNPN and CDR2 SVGIG (reference sequence). V was pared by 7 bases and J by 5 bases, with 9 bases between. This CDR3 is 11 amino acids long. Sequencing was performed with immunoSEQ multiplex PCR; in TCRdb, only in-frame clones are kept and a portion is missing. The sample records some 21,000 clones, about 80% being singletons. The genes are TRBV30 and TRBJ2-1; D is unclear. This clonotype originated in a human donor in a cohort sampled during active COVID-19. Material for sequencing was peripheral blood. The CDR3: CASLPNNEQFF. CDR3 nucleotides: TGTGCCTCACTTCCGAACAATGAGCAGTTCTTC.